This T cell receptor beta chain was recovered during a study of PD-1 blockade in classical Hodgkin lymphoma. Data came from immunoSEQ multiplex PCR; TCRdb stores just in-frame clones and leaves some out. The sample consists of roughly 30,000 clones, roughly four fifths of them appearing once. The time point was: cycle 4 day 1 (C4D1), after 6 weeks of nivolumab. Following autologous stem cell transplantation, relapse occurred in every patient, and exposure to brentuximab vedotin varied. This clone was picked up a small number of times. V lost 4 bases, J lost 4 bases, and 16 bases lay in between. Germline V gene lookup returns CDR1 LGHNA and CDR2 YNFKEQ. The CDR3 length is 16 residues.

Sequenced here: peripheral blood mononuclear cells (PBMCs), sampled before the fourth cycle of nivolumab. V is TRBV4-2 and J is TRBJ2-2; the D gene is possibly TRBD1 (5 bases). This clonotype was obtained from a human donor with classical Hodgkin lymphoma. CDR3 in DNA: TGTGCCAGCAGCCCCTTAGGACACCCGACCACCGGGGAGCTGTTTTTT. Its translation: CASSPLGHPTTGELFF.